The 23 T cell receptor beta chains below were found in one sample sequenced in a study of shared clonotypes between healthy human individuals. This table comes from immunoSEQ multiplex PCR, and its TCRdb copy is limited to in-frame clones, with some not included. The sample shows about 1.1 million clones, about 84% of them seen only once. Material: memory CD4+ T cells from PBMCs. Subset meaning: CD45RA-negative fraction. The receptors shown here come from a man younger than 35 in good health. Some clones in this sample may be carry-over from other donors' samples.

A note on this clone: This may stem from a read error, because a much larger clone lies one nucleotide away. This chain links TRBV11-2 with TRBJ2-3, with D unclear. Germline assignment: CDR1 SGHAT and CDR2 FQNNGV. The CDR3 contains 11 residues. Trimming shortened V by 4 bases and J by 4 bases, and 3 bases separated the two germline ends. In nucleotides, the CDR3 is TGTGCCAGCAGCTACTCAGATACGCAGTATTTT. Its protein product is CASSYSDTQYF. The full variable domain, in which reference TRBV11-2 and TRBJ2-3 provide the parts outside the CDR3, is EAGVAQSPRYKIIEKRQSVAFWCNPISGHATLYWYQQILGQGPKLLIQFQNNGVVDDSQLPKDRFSAERLKGVDSTLKIQPAKLEDSAVYLCASSYSDTQYFGPGTRLTVL.

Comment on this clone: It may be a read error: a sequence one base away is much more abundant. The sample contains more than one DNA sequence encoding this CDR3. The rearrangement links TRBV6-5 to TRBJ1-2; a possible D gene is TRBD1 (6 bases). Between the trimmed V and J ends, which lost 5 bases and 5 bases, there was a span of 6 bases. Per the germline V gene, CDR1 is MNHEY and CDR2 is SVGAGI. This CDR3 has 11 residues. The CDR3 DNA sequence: TGTGCCAGCAGTACAGGGTATGGCTACACCTTC. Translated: CASSTGYGYTF.

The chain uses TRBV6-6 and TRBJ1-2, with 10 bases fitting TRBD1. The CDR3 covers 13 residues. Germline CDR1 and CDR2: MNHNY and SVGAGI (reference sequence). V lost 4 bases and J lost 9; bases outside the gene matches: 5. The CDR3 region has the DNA TGTGCCAGCAGTTCTGGGACAGGGGCTCGCTACACCTTC. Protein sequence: CASSSGTGARYTF.

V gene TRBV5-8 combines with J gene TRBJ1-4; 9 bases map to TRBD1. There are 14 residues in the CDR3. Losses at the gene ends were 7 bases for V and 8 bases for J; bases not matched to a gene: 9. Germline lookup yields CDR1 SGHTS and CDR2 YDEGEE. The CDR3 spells CASGEGQGYEKLFF. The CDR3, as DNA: TGTGCCAGCGGGGAAGGACAGGGGTACGAAAAACTGTTTTTT. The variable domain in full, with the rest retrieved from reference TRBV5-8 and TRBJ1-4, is EAGVTQSPTHLIKTRGQQATLRCSPISGHTSVYWYQQALGLGLQFLLWYDEGEERNRGNFPPRFSGRQFPNYSSELNVNALELEDSALYLCASGEGQGYEKLFFGSGTQLSVL.

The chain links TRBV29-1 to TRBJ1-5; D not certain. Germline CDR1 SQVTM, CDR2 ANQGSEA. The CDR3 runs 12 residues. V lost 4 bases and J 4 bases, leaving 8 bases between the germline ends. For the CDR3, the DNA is TGCAGCGTTGGGATGGCGAATCAGCCCCAGCATTTT. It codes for CSVGMANQPQHF.

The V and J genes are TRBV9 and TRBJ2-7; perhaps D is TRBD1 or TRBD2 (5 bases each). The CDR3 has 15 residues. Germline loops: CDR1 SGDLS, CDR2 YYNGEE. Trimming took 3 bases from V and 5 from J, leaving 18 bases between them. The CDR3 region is CASSAPGTTRNEQYF. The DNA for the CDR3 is TGTGCCAGCAGCGCTCCCGGGACGACGAGGAACGAGCAGTACTTC.

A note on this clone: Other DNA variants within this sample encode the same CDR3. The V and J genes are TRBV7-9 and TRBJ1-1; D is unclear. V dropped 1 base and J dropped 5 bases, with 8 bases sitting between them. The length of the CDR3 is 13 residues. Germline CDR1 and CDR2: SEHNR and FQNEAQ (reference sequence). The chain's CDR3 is CASSLEWGTEAFF. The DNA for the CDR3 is TGTGCCAGCAGCTTAGAGTGGGGAACTGAAGCTTTCTTT.

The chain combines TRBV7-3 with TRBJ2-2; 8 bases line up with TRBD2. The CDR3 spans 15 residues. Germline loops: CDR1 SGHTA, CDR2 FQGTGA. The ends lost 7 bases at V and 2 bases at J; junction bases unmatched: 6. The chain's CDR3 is CASTLGLGNTGELFF. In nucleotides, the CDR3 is TGTGCCAGCACCCTGGGACTAGGCAACACCGGGGAGCTGTTTTTT.

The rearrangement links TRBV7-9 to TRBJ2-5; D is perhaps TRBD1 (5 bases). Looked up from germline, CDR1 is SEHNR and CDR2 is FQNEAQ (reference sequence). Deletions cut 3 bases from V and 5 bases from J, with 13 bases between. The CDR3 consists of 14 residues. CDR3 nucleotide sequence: TGTGCCAGCAGCTTCGACAGAATCTGGGAGACCCAGTACTTC. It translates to CASSFDRIWETQYF.

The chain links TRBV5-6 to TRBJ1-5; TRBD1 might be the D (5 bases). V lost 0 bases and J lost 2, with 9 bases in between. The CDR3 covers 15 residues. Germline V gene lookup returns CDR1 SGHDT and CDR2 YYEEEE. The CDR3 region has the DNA TGTGCCAGCAGCTTGGGACAGTTACGCAATCAGCCCCAGCATTTT. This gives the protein CASSLGQLRNQPQHF.

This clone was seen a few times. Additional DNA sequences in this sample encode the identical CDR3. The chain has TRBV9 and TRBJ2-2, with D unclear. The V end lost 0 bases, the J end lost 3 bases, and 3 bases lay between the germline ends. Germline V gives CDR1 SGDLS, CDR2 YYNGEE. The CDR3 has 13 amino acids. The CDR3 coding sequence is TGTGCCAGCAGCGTAGACTACACCGGGGAGCTGTTTTTT. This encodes CASSVDYTGELFF.

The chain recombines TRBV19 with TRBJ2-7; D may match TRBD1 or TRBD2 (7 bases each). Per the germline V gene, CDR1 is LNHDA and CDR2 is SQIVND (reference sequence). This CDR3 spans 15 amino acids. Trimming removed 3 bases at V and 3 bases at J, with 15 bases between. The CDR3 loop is CASSIEGASGYEQYF. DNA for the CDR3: TGTGCCAGTAGTATCGAGGGGGCTAGCGGCTACGAGCAGTACTTC.

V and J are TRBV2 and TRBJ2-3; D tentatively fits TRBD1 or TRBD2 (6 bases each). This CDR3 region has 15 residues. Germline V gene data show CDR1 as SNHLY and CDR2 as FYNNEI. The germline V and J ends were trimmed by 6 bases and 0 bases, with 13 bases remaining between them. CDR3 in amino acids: CASSIQGLSTDTQYF. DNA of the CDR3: TGTGCCAGCAGCATACAGGGACTTAGCACAGATACGCAGTATTTT.

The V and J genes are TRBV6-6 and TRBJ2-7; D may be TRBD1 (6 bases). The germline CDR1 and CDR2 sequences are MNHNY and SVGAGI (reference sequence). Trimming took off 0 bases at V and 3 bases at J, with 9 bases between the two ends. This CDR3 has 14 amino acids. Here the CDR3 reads CASSYSSTGYEQYF. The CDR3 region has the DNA TGTGCCAGCAGTTACTCGTCGACAGGCTACGAGCAGTACTTC.

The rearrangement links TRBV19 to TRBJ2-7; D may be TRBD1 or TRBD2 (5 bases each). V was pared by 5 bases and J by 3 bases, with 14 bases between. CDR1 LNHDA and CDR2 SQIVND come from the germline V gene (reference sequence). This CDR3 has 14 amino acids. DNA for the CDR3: TGTGCCAGTAGTCTCCGGGGACGAGGCTACGAGCAGTACTTC. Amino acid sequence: CASSLRGRGYEQYF.

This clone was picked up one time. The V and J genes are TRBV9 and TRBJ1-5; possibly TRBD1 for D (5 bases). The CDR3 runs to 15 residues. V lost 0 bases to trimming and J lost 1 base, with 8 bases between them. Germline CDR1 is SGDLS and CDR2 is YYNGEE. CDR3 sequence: CASSVDPGSNQPQHF. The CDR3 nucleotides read TGTGCCAGCAGCGTAGACCCAGGGAGCAATCAGCCCCAGCATTTT.

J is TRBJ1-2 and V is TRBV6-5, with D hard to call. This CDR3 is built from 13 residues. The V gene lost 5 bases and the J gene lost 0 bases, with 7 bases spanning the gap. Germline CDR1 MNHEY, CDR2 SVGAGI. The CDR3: CASSTDANYGYTF. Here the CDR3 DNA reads TGTGCCAGCAGTACGGATGCTAACTATGGCTACACCTTC.

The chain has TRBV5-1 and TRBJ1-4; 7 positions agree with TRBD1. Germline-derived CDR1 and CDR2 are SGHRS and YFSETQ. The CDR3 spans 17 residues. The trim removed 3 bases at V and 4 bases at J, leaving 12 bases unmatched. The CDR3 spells CASSSRGFGDSNEKLFF. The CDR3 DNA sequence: TGCGCCAGCAGCTCCAGGGGGTTTGGAGATAGTAATGAAAAACTGTTTTTT.

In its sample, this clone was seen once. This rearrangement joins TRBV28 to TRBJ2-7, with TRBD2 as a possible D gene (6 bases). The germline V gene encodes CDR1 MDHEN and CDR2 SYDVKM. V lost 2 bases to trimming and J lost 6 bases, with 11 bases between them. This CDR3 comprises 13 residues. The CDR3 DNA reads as TGTGCCAGCAGTTTACTCGGGACTTTCGAGCAGTACTTC. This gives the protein CASSLLGTFEQYF.

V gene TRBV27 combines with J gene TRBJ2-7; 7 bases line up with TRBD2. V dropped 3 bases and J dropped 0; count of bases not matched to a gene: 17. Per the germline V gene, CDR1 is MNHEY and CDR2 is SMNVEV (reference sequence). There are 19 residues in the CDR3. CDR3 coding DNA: TGTGCCAGCAGTTTGTATGGCGGGAGAGCTATTGCGAACTCCTACGAGCAGTACTTC. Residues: CASSLYGGRAIANSYEQYF.

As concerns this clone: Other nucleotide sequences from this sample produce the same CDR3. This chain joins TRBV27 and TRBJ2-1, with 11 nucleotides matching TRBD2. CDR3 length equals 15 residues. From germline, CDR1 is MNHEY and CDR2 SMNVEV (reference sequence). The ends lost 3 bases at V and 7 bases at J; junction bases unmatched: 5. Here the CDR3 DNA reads TGTGCCAGCAGTTTTAGCGGGAGGGCCACAAATGAGCAGTTCTTC. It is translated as CASSFSGRATNEQFF.

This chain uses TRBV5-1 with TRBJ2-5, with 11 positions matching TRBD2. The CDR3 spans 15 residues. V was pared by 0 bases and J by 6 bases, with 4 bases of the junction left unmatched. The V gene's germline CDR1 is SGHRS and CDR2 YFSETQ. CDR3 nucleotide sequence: TGCGCCAGCAGCTTGGGGCTAGCGGGAGGACAGACCCAGTACTTC. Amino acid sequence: CASSLGLAGGQTQYF.

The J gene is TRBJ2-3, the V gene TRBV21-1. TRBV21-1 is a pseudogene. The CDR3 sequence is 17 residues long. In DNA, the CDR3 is TGTGCCAGCAAAGGGACCGGGAAAGGAACTAGCACAGATACGCAGTATTTT. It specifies CASKGTGKGTSTDTQYF.